This T cell receptor beta chain was recorded in a study of T cell responses to AZD1222 COVID-19 vaccine. Libraries were prepared by immunoSEQ multiplex PCR; TCRdb keeps only in-frame clonotypes and omits some of them. The data contain tens of thousands of clones, around nine tenths of them seen just once; the ten biggest clones take up 11%. V shed 7 bases and J shed 2 bases, with 15 bases lying between them. The germline V gene has CDR1 SNHLY and CDR2 FYNNEI. The CDR3 runs to 15 residues. This TCR was sampled from an adult in good health. This chain connects TRBV2 to TRBJ1-3; a weak D match, TRBD1 (6 bases). Material: peripheral blood, obtained on day 0 of AZD1222 vaccination. The CDR3, as DNA: TGTGCCAGCAAGAGGTCGGGGGGCACTGGAAACACCATATATTTT. As protein: CASKRSGGTGNTIYF.